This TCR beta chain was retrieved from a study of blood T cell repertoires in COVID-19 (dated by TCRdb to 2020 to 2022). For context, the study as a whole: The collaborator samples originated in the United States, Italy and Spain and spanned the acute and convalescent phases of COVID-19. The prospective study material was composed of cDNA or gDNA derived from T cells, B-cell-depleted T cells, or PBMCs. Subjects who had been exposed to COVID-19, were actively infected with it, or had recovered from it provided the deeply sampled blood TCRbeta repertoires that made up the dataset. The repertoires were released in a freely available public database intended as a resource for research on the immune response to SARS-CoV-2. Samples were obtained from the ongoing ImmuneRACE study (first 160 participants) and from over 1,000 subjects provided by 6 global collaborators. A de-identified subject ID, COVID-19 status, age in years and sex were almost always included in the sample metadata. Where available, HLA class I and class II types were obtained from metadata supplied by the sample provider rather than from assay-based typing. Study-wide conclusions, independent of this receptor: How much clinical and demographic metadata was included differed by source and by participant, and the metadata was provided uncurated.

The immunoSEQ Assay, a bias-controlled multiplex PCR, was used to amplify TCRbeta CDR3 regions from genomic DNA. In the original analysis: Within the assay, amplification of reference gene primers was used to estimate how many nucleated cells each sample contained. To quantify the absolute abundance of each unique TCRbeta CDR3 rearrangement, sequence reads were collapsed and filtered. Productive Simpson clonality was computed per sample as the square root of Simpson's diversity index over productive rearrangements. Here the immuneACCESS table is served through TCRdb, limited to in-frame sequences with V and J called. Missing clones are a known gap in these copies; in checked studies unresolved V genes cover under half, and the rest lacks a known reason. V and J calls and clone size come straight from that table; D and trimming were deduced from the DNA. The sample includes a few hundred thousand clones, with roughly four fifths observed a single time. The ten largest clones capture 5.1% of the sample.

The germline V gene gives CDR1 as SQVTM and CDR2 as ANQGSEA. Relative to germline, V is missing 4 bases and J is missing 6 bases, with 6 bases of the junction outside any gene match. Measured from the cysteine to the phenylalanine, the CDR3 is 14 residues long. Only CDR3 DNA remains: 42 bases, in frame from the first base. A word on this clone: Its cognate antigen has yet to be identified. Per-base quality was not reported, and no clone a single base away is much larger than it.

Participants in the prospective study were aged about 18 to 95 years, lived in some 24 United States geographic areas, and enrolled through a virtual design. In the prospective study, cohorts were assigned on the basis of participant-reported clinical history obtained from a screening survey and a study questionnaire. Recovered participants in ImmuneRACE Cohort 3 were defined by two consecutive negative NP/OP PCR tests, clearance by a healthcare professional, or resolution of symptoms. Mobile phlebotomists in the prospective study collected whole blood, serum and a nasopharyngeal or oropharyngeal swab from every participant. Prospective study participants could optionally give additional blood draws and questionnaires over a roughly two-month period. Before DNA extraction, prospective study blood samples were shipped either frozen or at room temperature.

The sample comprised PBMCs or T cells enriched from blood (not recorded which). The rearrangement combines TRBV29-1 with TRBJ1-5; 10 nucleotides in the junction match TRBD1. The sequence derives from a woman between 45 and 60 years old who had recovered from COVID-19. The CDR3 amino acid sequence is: CSVVDRGPGQPQHF. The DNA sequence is TGCAGCGTTGTCGACAGGGGGCCCGGTCAGCCCCAGCATTTT.